The entry that follows covers one TCR beta chain sequence. Antigen: not known. This entry belongs to a study of identical twins. Study observations and caveats: Fewer insertions marked abundant cord blood beta clonotypes; young adult naive trended weakly, memory not at all.

MiXCR, run by TCRdb on the 5' RACE reads, gives a single entry per CDR3 protein. Of 700,000 or so distinct CDR3 sequences listed, around 21% were seen once; the top ten hold approximately 4.5%. Germline trimming cut 4 bases from V and 7 bases from J; bases unmatched to any gene: 8. The CDR3 extends over 15 amino acids. Germline loops: CDR1 SGHVS, CDR2 FNYEAQ. These same data were also listed under a study on T cells expressing NK-cell markers. That source reports: Repertoire data for TCR beta were derived from sorted T cells (CD3+CD56+NKG2C+, CD3+CD56+NKG2C- and CD3+CD56-NKG2C+).

The chain couples TRBV7-6 to TRBJ2-5; 11 nucleotides match TRBD2. Specimen: PBMCs. This receptor was taken from a woman under 30 in good health. The CDR3 is CASSSGTSGKRTQYF. The CDR3 bases are TGTGCCAGCAGCTCCGGGACTAGCGGAAAGAGGACCCAGTACTTC.